This record looks at one TCR beta chain sequence and its context. This CDR3 is 15 amino acids long. V lost 5 bases to trimming and J lost 7 bases; unmatched junction nucleotides: 14. Germline lookup yields CDR1 SGHTA and CDR2 FQGNSA. These data belong to a study of blood T cell repertoires in COVID-19. Study as a whole: Specimens from acute and convalescent COVID-19 originated in the United States, Italy and Spain. T cells, B-cell-depleted T cells, or PBMCs provided the cDNA or gDNA that served as material.

Original data processing: Estimates of nucleated cell counts were drawn from the amplification of reference gene primers. Using immunoSEQ multiplex PCR, the repertoire was profiled, and TCRdb retains in-frame clones only, with some absent. That table furnishes V, J and clone size, whereas the DNA furnished D and trimming. The sample shows 250,000 to 300,000 clones, around 91% of them seen only once. The gene calls are TRBV7-2 and TRBJ2-7; TRBD2 agrees at 7 bases. The sequence came from a woman in her sixties with acute or convalescent COVID-19. The material sequenced was peripheral blood. CDR3 loop: CASSAETSTGREQYF. The CDR3 nucleotides are TGTGCCAGCAGCGCTGAGACTAGCACCGGGAGGGAGCAGTACTTC.